The T cell receptor (beta chain) described here comes from a study of regulatory T cells in long-lasting Graves disease (dated by TCRdb to about 2021). About the investigation overall: Patients with newly diagnosed Graves' disease had been on antithyroid drugs for under 3 months. This study used TCR sequencing and RNA sequencing of peripheral blood to compare persistent Graves' disease patients against newly diagnosed Graves' disease patients. The study was conducted in China and was registered as a clinical trial. A total of 33 samples underwent TCR sequencing, from about 13 patients with persistent Graves' disease and some 20 patients with newly diagnosed Graves' disease.

The library relied on multiplex PCR. Sequencing took place on an Illumina HiSeq 4000. TCR beta libraries were built with iRepertoire HTBI primers and Arm-PCR amplification of CDR3 regions. Before sequencing, the PCR products went through gel purification. As for the original processing: Across samples, about 63 TRBV and approximately 15 TRBJ segments were identified and used for gene usage analysis of CDR3 amino acid clonotypes. COPE and FqMerger were used to merge the filtered high-quality paired reads into contigs. BLAST was used to align contigs to IMGT TRBV, TRBD and TRBJ reference genes, with CDR3 defined following IMGT. Highly expanded clones were defined as clonotypes with a frequency above 0.1%. Shannon entropy served as the measure of repertoire diversity, while the Gini coefficient captured V-J evenness. Clonotypes shared by more than one individual were considered public. The raw public data were reprocessed by TCRdb itself: fastp quality trimming at Q25, MiXCR clonotype calling, in-frame beta chains only. Each entry merges the rows of one CDR3 protein and shows their most common DNA and genes. The V and J calls reflect TCRdb's pipeline rather than the authors' work. A total of 350,000 to 550,000 distinct CDR3 sequences appear in this sample, about 17% of them only once. About 23% of the sample is in the top ten clones.

To note about this clonotype: Its antigen is not yet known. Nothing much larger sits one base from this clone, and base qualities are not available.

What the research found in general, with its limitations: Sequencing and analysis were limited to the TCR beta chain. More public clonotypes were shared among persistent patients (roughly 2,900) than among newly diagnosed patients (under 1,000). As a limitation, the authors acknowledged that the small sample size may reduce accuracy. Compared with newly diagnosed patients, persistent Graves' disease patients had lower TCR Shannon entropy and fewer highly expanded clones, which suggests clonal expansion. The study examined only peripheral blood because the primary lesion, thyroid tissue, could not be accessed.

In the paper's terms, the time point label means: newly diagnosed GD, antithyroid drugs for less than 3 months. RNA was extracted from PBMCs in TRIzol for both TCR sequencing and RNA sequencing. The diagnosis of Graves' disease was made according to American Thyroid Association guidelines. Recruitment of patients was carried out at an endocrinology department in Xi'an, China. Each patient gave around 9 milliliters of peripheral blood, collected in an EDTA anticoagulant tube. Ficoll Paque Plus density gradient separation was used to isolate PBMCs, and no further T cell sorting was done. RNA quality was checked with an Agilent 2100 Bioanalyzer and agarose gel, and concentration with a NanoDrop 2000. In addition, the sample was reused for a study of T cells in Graves' hyperthyroidism and ophthalmopathy. According to the second study: Stable Graves' hyperthyroidism was defined as no progression to ophthalmopathy during 18 months of follow-up. Hyperthyroidism patients were aged 18 to 65 years and newly diagnosed, with disease duration of less than 2 months. Exclusion was applied to patients with uncontrolled infections, other autoimmune diseases, pregnancy or lactation. Diagnoses relied on clinical symptoms, serum thyroxine and TRAb, thyroid ultrasound and orbital computed tomography. A first-round RT-PCR of the TCR CDR3 used the HTBI primer set with the Qiagen OneStep RT-PCR kit. Most expanded thyroid clonotypes (frequency above 0.001) were also detected in blood, a finding suggesting that blood repertoires may reflect thyroid immune responses. A 13 V-J signature model separated ophthalmopathy from stable hyperthyroidism, with about 88% sensitivity and roughly 82% specificity in cross-validation and 80%/75% in testing. During validation, the model predicted progression to ophthalmopathy a median of roughly 7.1 months ahead of onset, with around 65% sensitivity and 72% to 80% specificity. TCR V-J signatures able to tell the groups apart were searched for in a discovery cohort of approximately 95 patients, of whom more than 40 had Graves' ophthalmopathy and some 60 had stable Graves' hyperthyroidism. Prospective prediction of ophthalmopathy was tested in an independent validation cohort of some 19 hyperthyroidism patients and 17 patients who later progressed to ophthalmopathy. The 100 discovery patients were randomly split 7:3 into training and test sets. The study also compared thyroid tissue and blood T-cell repertoires from five or six Graves' hyperthyroidism patients. Following sampling, methimazole starting at 30 mg daily was given to hyperthyroidism patients, and high-dose intravenous methylprednisolone was given to ophthalmopathy patients. The libraries were constructed in a second round of multiplex PCR and then size-selected and purified. The libraries were sequenced on an Illumina HiSeq2000 using paired-end 100 bp reads. Raw data were processed with SOAPnuke, discarding reads with adapters, uncalled bases, mean Phred below 15, or no exact constant-primer or identifier match. High-quality paired reads were merged with COPE v1.2.5, and unique nucleotide sequences were defined as clonotypes. MiTCR v1.1 was used to align the clonotypes against IMGT TRBV, TRBD and TRBJ reference segments. The analysis included only V-J combinations with a frequency above 0.0001, which together covered over 98% of the repertoires. The TCS score was defined as the ratio of F50 (clonal expansion) to E x V (chaos), calculated using BLOSUM62-based TCRdist between CDR3 peptides within each V-J. Welch's t-statistics and random forest reduced around 510 V-J features to 10 to 15, which were used in a naive Bayes classifier (R e1071). No statistical method was used to set the sample size in advance, and investigators knew the group allocation. According to the paper, TCR Vbeta CDR3 sequencing was carried out on approximately 140 peripheral blood samples, which came from 40 to 45 ophthalmopathy, around 74 hyperthyroidism and around 17 progressor patients.

This material consisted of peripheral blood mononuclear cells (PBMCs), taken at new diagnosis, from a patient treated with antithyroid drugs. The sequence was collected from a woman under 30 with Graves disease. Donor details come from another sample of the same person, matched by shared clones.

The encoded CDR3 is CASSYSSQAGANVLTF. The sequenced DNA: TGTGCCAGCAGTTACTCGAGCCAGGCTGGGGCCAACGTCCTGACTTTC. The chain was built from TRBV6-5 and TRBJ2-6; no confident D gene assignment can be made. The CDR3 covers 16 residues, taking in both the cysteine and the phenylalanine. Only the CDR3 DNA stays, 48 bases, in frame from base 1. The germline V gene gives CDR1 as MNHEY and CDR2 as SVGAGI. V and J lose 0 bases and 2 bases, and a span of 8 bases separates them.